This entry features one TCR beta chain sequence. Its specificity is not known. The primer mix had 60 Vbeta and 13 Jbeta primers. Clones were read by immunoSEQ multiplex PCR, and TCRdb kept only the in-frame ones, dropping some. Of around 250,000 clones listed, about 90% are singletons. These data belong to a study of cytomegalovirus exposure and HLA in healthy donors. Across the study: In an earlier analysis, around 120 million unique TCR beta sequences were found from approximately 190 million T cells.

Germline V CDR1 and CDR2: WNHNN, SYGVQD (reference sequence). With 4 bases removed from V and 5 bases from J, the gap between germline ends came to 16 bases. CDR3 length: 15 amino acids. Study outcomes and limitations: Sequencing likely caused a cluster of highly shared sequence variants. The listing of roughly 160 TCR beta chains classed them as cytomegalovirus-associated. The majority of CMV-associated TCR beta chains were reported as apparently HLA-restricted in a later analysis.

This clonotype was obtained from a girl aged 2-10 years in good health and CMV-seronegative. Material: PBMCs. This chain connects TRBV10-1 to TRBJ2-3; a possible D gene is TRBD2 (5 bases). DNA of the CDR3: TGCGCCAGCAGTGGAGGGCCTTACGGGAAAGATACGCAGTATTTT. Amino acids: CASSGGPYGKDTQYF.